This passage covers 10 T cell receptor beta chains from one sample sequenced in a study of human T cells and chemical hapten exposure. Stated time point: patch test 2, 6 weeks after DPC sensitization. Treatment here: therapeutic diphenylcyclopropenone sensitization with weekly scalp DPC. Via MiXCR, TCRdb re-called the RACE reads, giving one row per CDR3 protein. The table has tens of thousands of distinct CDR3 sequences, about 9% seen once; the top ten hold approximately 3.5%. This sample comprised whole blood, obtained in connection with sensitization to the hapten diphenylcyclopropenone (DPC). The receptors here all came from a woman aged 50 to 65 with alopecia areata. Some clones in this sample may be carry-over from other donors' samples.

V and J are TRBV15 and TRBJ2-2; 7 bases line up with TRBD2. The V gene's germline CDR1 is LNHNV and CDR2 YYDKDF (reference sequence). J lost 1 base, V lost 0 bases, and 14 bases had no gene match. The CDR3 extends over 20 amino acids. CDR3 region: CATSRDPGLVVGRNTGELFF. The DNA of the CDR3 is TGTGCCACCAGCAGAGATCCCGGACTAGTAGTAGGGCGGAACACCGGGGAGCTGTTTTTT.

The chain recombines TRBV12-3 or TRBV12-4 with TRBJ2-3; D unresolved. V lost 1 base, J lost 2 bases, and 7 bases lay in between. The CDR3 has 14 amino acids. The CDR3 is CASSLDGPTDTQYF. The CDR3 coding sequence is TGTGCCAGCAGTTTAGACGGACCCACAGATACGCAGTATTTT.

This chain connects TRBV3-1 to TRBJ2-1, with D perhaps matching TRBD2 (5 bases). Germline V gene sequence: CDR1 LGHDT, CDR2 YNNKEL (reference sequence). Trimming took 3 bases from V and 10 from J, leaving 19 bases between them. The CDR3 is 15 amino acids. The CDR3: CASSHIRGSHPEQFF. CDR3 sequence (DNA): TGTGCCAGCAGCCACATTAGAGGGAGCCACCCGGAGCAGTTCTTC.

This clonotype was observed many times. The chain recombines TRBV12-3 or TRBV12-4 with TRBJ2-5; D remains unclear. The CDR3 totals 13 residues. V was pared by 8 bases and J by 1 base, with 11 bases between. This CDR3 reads CASGFLGQETQYF. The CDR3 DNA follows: TGTGCCAGCGGATTCCTGGGCCAAGAGACCCAGTACTTC.

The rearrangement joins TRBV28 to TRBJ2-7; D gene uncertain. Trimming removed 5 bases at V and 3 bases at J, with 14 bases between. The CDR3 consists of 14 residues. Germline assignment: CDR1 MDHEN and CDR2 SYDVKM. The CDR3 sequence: CASSPPREIYEQYF. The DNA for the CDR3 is TGTGCCAGCAGTCCCCCCCGAGAAATCTACGAGCAGTACTTC.

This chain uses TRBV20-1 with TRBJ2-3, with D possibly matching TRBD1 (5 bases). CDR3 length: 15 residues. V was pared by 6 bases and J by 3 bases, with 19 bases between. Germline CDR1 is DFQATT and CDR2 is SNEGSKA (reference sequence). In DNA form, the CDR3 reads TGCAGTGCAACCGCCCCGCGGCAGGGTACAGATACGCAGTATTTT. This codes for CSATAPRQGTDTQYF.

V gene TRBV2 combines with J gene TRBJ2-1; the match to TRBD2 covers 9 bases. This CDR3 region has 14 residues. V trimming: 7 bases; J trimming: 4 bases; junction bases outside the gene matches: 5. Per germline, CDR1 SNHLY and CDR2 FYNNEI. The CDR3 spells CASTPSGRYNEQFF. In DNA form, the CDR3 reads TGTGCCAGCACCCCCAGCGGGAGGTACAATGAGCAGTTCTTC.

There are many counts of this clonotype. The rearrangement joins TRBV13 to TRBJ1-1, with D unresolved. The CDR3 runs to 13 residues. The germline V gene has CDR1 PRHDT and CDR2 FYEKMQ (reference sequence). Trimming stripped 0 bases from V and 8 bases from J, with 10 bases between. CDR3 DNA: TGTGCCAGCAGCTTAGGCCGAAGGCAGGAAGCTTTCTTT. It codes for CASSLGRRQEAFF.

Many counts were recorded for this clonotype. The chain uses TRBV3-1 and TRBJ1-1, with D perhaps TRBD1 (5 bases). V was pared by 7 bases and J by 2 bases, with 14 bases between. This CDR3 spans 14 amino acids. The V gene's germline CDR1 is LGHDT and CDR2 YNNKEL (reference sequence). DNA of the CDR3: TGTGCCAGCACCCAGAGAAGGGGTAACACTGAAGCTTTCTTT. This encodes CASTQRRGNTEAFF.

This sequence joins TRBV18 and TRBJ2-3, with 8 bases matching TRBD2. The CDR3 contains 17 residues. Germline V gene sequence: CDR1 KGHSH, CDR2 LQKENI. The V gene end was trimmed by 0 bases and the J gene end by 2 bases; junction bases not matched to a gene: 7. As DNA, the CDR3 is TGTGCCAGCTCACCACCGTCGGCGGGGGGCCTCACAGATACGCAGTATTTT. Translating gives CASSPPSAGGLTDTQYF.